This TCR beta chain derives from a study of blood T cell repertoires in COVID-19. The CDR3 sequence is 14 residues long. V shed 6 bases and J shed 0 bases, with 11 bases lying between them. Per the germline V gene, CDR1 is SNHLY and CDR2 is FYNNEI. Seattle cases were enrolled at active infection and followed longitudinally. This clone was observed once. Methods used by the authors: Cell counts per sample came from amplifying reference gene primers. The table came from immunoSEQ multiplex PCR; TCRdb's copy has only in-frame clones and leaves some out. The DNA was the basis for D and trimming; V, J and clone size are from that table. Of fewer than 350,000 clones listed, roughly nine tenths are singletons.

This TCR came from a woman in her sixties or seventies with COVID-19, enrolled during active disease. The V call is TRBV2, the J call TRBJ1-1, with a possible D match to TRBD1 (5 bases). Sequences were obtained from peripheral blood. CDR3 coding DNA: TGTGCCAGCAGGCAGGGAACTATGAACACTGAAGCTTTCTTT. Amino acid sequence: CASRQGTMNTEAFF.